This note documents a single TCR beta chain sequence. The sample belongs to a study of T cell responses to AZD1222 COVID-19 vaccine. The CDR3 extends over 12 amino acids. V was clipped by 10 bases and J by 3 bases, with 13 bases between them. Produced via immunoSEQ multiplex PCR; TCRdb's table is partial and in-frame only. The table lists roughly 120,000 clones, 89% of them singletons. The sample consisted of peripheral blood, taken on day 0 of AZD1222 vaccination. The TCR comes from an adult in good health. V gene TRBV23-1 combines with J gene TRBJ2-7; D is possibly TRBD1 (6 bases). TRBV23-1 is recorded as an ORF, its role being uncertain. DNA for the CDR3: TGCGCCACCTGGGGACATTTCTACGAGCAGTACTTC. Translated: CATWGHFYEQYF.